The 17 T cell receptor beta chains below come from one sample, sequenced in a study of CD8 T cells in ankylosing spondylitis. TCRdb reprocessed the 5' RACE reads via MiXCR and lists one record per CDR3 protein. The sample includes some 140,000 distinct CDR3 sequences, more than 7% seen only once; the top ten take about 7.3%. Sequencing was carried out using synovial fluid, either unsorted or a sorted T cell fraction (not recorded which). These receptors all stem from a male donor with ankylosing spondylitis.

This clonotype has a count of ten or more. This chain links TRBV4-2 with TRBJ2-3, with D unresolved. This CDR3 comprises 14 residues. CDR1 LGHNA and CDR2 YNFKEQ come from the germline V gene. V was shortened by 0 bases and J by 4 bases, with 8 bases between the two germline ends. The CDR3 DNA reads as TGTGCCAGCAGCCAAGAGCAGAGATCAGATACGCAGTATTTT. Translated, it gives CASSQEQRSDTQYF.

This clonotype occurred many times. The chain recombines TRBV20-1 with TRBJ2-7, with 8 bases that match TRBD1. J lost 5 bases, V lost 4 bases, and 13 bases had no gene match. This CDR3 contains 15 residues. Germline CDR1 is DFQATT and CDR2 is SNEGSKA (reference sequence). The CDR3 bases are TGCAGTGCTAATCCGGGACAGGCAATTGCCCACGAGCAGTACTTC. As protein: CSANPGQAIAHEQYF.

There are many counts of this clonotype. The J gene is TRBJ2-1, the V gene TRBV20-1, with 10 bases lining up with TRBD2. CDR1 and CDR2 (germline): DFQATT, SNEGSKA (reference sequence). The trim removed 0 bases at V and 0 bases at J, leaving 8 bases unmatched. This CDR3 spans 18 amino acids. This CDR3 is CSARDKLAGASSYNEQFF. CDR3 nucleotides: TGCAGTGCTAGAGATAAGCTAGCGGGAGCGAGCTCCTACAATGAGCAGTTCTTC.

This sequence joins TRBV21-1 and TRBJ1-1; the table calls TRBD1, which could not be checked here. TRBV21-1 is a pseudogene segment. This CDR3 is 15 amino acids long. The DNA for the CDR3 is TGTGCCAGCAGCAGAGCGACCAGGGGAAACACTGAAGCTTTCTTT. This gives the protein CASSRATRGNTEAFF.

The chain is built from TRBV30 and TRBJ1-1, with a possible D match to TRBD1 (5 bases). Trimming left V 0 bases short and J 6 bases short, with 14 bases between. Per the germline V gene, CDR1 is GTSNPN and CDR2 is SVGIG (reference sequence). The CDR3 runs 14 residues. As DNA, the CDR3 is TGTGCCTGGAGTGTACCCCGGACACGGGCTGAAGCTTTCTTT. The encoded protein is CAWSVPRTRAEAFF. Using reference TRBV30 and TRBJ1-1 for the parts outside the CDR3, the full variable domain is SQTIHQWPATLVQPVGSPLSLECTVEGTSNPNLYWYRQAAGRGLQLLFYSVGIGQISSEVPQNLSASRPQDRQFILSSKKLLLSDSGFYLCAWSVPRTRAEAFFGQGTRLTVV.

This clonotype has at least ten counts. This rearrangement joins TRBV20-1 to TRBJ2-5, with D uncertain. V was pared by 5 bases and J by 1 base, with 11 bases between. This CDR3 spans 13 amino acids. Germline V gene data show CDR1 as DFQATT and CDR2 as SNEGSKA (reference sequence). In DNA, the CDR3 is TGCAGTGCTCCCCATTGGGGCCAAGAGACCCAGTACTTC. This encodes CSAPHWGQETQYF.

This clonotype was picked up many times. In nucleotides, the CDR3 is TGCAGTGGGACTACAGGAAAGGCCTACGAGCAGTACTTC. Its protein is CSGTTGKAYEQYF. This chain links TRBV20-1 with TRBJ2-7; weak D call: TRBD2 (6 bases). CDR3 size: 13 residues. CDR1 is DFQATT and CDR2 is SNEGSKA in the germline V gene (reference sequence). The ends were cut back, 7 bases at V and 2 bases at J, with 15 bases in the middle.

This clonotype was seen ten or more times. The chain is built from TRBV2 and TRBJ2-2, with a weak D call TRBD1 (6 bases). The ends were cut back, 3 bases at V and 4 bases at J, with 12 bases in the middle. The CDR3 consists of 15 residues. Germline assignment: CDR1 SNHLY and CDR2 FYNNEI. The CDR3 loop is CASSDAGAPTGELFF. The CDR3 DNA reads TGTGCCAGCAGTGATGCAGGGGCGCCCACCGGGGAGCTGTTTTTT.

This clonotype was seen only a few times. V and J are TRBV9 and TRBJ2-1, with D unresolved. CDR3 size: 14 residues. Trimming took 4 bases from V and 11 from J, leaving 19 bases between them. CDR1 SGDLS and CDR2 YYNGEE come from the germline V gene. The CDR3 DNA sequence: TGTGCCAGCAGCACCGGAGTTTTGGGAAATCAGCAGTTCTTC. Protein: CASSTGVLGNQQFF.

This clonotype has ten or more counts. The V call is TRBV11-2, the J call TRBJ2-1; D might be TRBD2 (6 bases). V lost 1 base to trimming and J lost 2 bases, with 9 bases between them. The CDR3 has 15 amino acids. Germline CDR1 SGHAT, CDR2 FQNNGV. Here the CDR3 reads CASSLGTGAYNEQFF. The CDR3, as DNA: TGTGCCAGCAGCTTAGGCACGGGAGCCTACAATGAGCAGTTCTTC.

This clonotype was seen a few times. The chain employs TRBV3-1 and TRBJ2-3; D might be TRBD2 (5 bases). Trimming cost V 4 bases and J 6 bases, with 8 bases left between them. This CDR3 region has 12 residues. Looked up from germline, CDR1 is LGHDT and CDR2 is YNNKEL (reference sequence). Here the CDR3 reads CASSPSHDTQYF. The CDR3 DNA reads TGTGCCAGCAGCCCTAGCCATGATACGCAGTATTTT.

This chain links TRBV24-1 with TRBJ2-5; possible D gene TRBD2, 6 bases. With 6 bases removed from V and 5 bases from J, the gap between germline ends came to 12 bases. Germline V gene lookup returns CDR1 KGHDR and CDR2 SFDVKD. The CDR3 runs to 13 residues. The CDR3 loop is CATSPAGRETQYF. In nucleotides, the CDR3 is TGTGCCACCAGTCCGGCAGGGAGGGAGACCCAGTACTTC.

In its sample, this clonotype was seen many times. The chain recombines TRBV7-2 with TRBJ2-7; TRBD2 agrees at 10 bases. The CDR3 has 15 amino acids. The V gene end was trimmed by 2 bases and the J gene end by 4 bases; junction bases not matched to a gene: 5. Germline V gene sequence: CDR1 SGHTA, CDR2 FQGNSA. CDR3 DNA: TGTGCCAGCAGCTTATTAGCTAGCGGGAGATACGAGCAGTACTTC. Residues: CASSLLASGRYEQYF.

This clonotype was seen at least ten times. This rearrangement joins TRBV19 to TRBJ1-1; D possibly corresponds to TRBD1 (6 bases). In germline, CDR1 is LNHDA, CDR2 SQIVND (reference sequence). The V gene lost 8 bases and the J gene lost 3 bases, with 25 bases spanning the gap. The CDR3 runs to 17 residues. This CDR3 is CASSSLRRTAKHTEAFF. CDR3 in DNA: TGTGCCAGTTCCTCCCTCCGCAGGACAGCTAAACACACTGAAGCTTTCTTT. Variable domain in full (rest from reference TRBV19 and TRBJ1-1): DGGITQSPKYLFRKEGQNVTLSCEQNLNHDAMYWYRQDPGQGLRLIYYSQIVNDFQKGDIAEGYSVSREKKESFPLTVTSAQKNPTAFYLCASSSLRRTAKHTEAFFGQGTRLTVV.

This clonotype was picked up many times. This chain connects TRBV18 to TRBJ2-2; maybe TRBD1 (5 bases). This CDR3 contains 18 residues. The germline V and J ends were trimmed by 3 bases and 3 bases, with 20 bases remaining between them. CDR1 and CDR2 from the germline V gene are KGHSH and LQKENI. CDR3 nucleotides: TGTGCCAGCTCACCGTCGGACACATACCTTCCATACACCGGGGAGCTGTTTTTT. This translates into CASSPSDTYLPYTGELFF.

This clonotype was found a few times. CDR3 residues: CSALRTEAFF. The CDR3 DNA follows: TGCAGTGCTCTGAGGACTGAAGCTTTCTTT. The rearrangement links TRBV20-1 to TRBJ1-1; no definite D call. Trimming pared 5 bases from V and 5 bases from J, leaving 6 bases between. The CDR3 has 10 amino acids. The V gene's germline CDR1 is DFQATT and CDR2 SNEGSKA (reference sequence).

In regard to this clonotype: Just one base apart from a much larger clone, this may be a read error. V usage is TRBV10-3 and J usage is TRBJ2-6, with 12 bases identical to TRBD1. Per the germline V gene, CDR1 is ENHRY and CDR2 is SYGVKD. CDR3 length: 20 amino acids. The CDR3 loop reads CAISEIPGQGANSVANVLTF. The CDR3 DNA reads TGTGCCATCAGTGAAATTCCGGGACAGGGGGCCAACTCTGTGGCCAACGTCCTGACTTTC.